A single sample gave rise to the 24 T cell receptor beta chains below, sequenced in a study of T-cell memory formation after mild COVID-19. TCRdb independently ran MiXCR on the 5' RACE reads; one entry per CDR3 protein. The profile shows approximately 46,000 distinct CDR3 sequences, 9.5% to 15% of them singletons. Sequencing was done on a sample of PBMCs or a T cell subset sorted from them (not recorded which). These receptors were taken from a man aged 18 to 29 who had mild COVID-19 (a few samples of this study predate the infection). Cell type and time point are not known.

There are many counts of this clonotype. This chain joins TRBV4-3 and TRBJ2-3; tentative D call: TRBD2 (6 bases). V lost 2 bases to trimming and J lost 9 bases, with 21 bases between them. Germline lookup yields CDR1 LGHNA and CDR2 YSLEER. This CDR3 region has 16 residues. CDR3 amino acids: CASSQQVGGTRGTQYF. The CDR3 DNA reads TGCGCCAGCAGCCAACAAGTGGGAGGTACCCGCGGAACGCAGTATTTT.

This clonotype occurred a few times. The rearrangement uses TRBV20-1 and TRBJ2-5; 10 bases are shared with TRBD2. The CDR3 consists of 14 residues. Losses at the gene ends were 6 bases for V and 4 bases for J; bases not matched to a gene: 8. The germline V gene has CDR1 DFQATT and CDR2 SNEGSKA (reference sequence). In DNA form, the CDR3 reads TGCAGTGCCGCCATAGCGGGGGGTTTAGAGACCCAGTACTTC. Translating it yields CSAAIAGGLETQYF.

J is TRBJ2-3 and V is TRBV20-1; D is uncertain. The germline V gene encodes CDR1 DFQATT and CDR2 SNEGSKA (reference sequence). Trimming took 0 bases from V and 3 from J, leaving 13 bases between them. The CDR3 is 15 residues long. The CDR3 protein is CSARDRAVGTDTQYF. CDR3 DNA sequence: TGCAGTGCTAGAGATAGGGCGGTGGGAACAGATACGCAGTATTTT.

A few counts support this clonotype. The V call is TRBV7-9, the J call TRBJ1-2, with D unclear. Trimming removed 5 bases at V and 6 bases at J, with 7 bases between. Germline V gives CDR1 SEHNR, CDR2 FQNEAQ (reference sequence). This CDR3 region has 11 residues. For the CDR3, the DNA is TGTGCCAGCAGCCTACTAGATGGCTACACCTTC. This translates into CASSLLDGYTF.

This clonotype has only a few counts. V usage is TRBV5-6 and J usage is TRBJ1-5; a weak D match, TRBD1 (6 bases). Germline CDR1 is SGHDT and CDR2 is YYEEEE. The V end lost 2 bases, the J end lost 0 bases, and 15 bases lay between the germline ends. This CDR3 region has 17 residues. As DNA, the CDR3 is TGTGCCAGCAGCTTCAATGTCAGGGGCTATAGCAATCAGCCCCAGCATTTT. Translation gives CASSFNVRGYSNQPQHF. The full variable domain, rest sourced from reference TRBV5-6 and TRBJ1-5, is DAGVTQSPTHLIKTRGQQVTLRCSPKSGHDTVSWYQQALGQGPQFIFQYYEEEERQRGNFPDRFSGHQFPNYSSELNVNALLLGDSALYLCASSFNVRGYSNQPQHFGDGTRLSIL.

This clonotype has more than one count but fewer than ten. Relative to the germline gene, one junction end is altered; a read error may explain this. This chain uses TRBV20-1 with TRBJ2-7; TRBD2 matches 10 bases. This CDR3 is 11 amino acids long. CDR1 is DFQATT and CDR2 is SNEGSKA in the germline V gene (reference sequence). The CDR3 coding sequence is TGCAGTGCCCCCGCTTCGGGGACTAGCGTTTTC. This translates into CSAPASGTSVF.

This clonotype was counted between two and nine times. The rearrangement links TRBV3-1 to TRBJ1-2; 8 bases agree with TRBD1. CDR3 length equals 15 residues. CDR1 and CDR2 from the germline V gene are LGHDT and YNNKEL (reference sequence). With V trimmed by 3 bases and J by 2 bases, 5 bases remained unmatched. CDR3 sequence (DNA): TGTGCCAGCAGCCACCGGACAGGGATGAACTATGGCTACACCTTC. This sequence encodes CASSHRTGMNYGYTF.

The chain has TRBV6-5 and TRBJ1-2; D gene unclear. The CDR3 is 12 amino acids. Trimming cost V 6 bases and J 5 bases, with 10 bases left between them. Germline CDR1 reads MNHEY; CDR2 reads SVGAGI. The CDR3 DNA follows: TGTGCCAGCAGGGCCGGTACTTATGGCTACACCTTC. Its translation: CASRAGTYGYTF.

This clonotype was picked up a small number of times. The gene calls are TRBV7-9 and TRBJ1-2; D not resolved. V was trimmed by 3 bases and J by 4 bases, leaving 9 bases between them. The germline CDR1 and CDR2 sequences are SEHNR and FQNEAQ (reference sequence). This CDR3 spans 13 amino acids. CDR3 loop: CASSLGPSYGYTF. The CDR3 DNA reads TGTGCCAGCAGCTTGGGTCCCAGCTATGGCTACACCTTC.

The CDR3 DNA follows: TGCGCCAGCAGCCAAGGGACAGCTAACTATGGCTACACCTTC. It translates to CASSQGTANYGYTF. The rearrangement links TRBV4-1 to TRBJ1-2, with D perhaps matching TRBD1 (6 bases). The V gene lost 1 base and the J gene lost 0 bases, with 6 bases spanning the gap. The germline gives CDR1 MGHRA, CDR2 YSYEKL. This CDR3 comprises 14 residues.

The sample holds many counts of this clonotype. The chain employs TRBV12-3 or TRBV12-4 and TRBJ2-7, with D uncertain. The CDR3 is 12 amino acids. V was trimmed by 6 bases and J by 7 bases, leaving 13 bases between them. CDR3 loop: CASSLDLGEQYF. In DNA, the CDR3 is TGTGCCAGCAGCCTCGACCTGGGGGAGCAGTACTTC.

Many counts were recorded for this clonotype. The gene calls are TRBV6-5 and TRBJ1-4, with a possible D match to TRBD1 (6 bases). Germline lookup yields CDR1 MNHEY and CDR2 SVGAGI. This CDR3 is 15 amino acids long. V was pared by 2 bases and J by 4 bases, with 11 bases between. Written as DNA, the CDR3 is TGTGCCAGCAGTTACCAACAGGGTGGTAATGAAAAACTGTTTTTT. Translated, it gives CASSYQQGGNEKLFF.

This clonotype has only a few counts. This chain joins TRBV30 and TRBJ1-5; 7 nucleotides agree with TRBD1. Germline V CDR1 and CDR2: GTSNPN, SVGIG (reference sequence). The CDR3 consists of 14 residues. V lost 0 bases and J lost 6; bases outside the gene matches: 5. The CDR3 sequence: CAWSVKRDSQPQHF. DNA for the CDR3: TGTGCCTGGAGTGTCAAAAGGGACAGTCAGCCCCAGCATTTT.

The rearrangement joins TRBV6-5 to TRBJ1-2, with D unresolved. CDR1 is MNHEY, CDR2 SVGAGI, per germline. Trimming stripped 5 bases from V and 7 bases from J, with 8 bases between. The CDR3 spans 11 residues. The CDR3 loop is CASSNQRGYTF. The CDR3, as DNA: TGTGCCAGCAGTAATCAACGTGGCTACACCTTC.

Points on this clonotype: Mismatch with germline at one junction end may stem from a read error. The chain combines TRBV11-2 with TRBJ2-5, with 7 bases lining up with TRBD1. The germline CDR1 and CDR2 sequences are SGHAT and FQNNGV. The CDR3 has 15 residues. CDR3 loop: CASRLARGYRGTQYF. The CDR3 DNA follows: TGTGCCAGCAGATTAGCCAGGGGGTACCGGGGGACCCAGTACTTC.

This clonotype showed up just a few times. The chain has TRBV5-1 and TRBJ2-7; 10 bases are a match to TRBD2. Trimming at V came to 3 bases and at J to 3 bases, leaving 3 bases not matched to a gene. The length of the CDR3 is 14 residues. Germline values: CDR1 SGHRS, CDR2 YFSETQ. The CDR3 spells CASSSTSGRYEQYF. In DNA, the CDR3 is TGCGCCAGCAGCTCGACTAGCGGGCGCTACGAGCAGTACTTC.

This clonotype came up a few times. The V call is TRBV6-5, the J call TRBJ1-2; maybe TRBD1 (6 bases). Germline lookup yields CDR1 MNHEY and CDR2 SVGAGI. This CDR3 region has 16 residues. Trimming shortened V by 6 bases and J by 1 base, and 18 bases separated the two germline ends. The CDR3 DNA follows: TGTGCCAGCAGCAGTATGAGGGGGGCAATTAACTATGGCTACACCTTC. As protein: CASSSMRGAINYGYTF.

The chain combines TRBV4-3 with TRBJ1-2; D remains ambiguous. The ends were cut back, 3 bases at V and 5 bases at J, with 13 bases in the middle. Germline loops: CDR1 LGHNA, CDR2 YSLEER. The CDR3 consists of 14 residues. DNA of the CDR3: TGCGCCAGCAGCCACGGCTTACAGACTTATGGCTACACCTTC. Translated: CASSHGLQTYGYTF.

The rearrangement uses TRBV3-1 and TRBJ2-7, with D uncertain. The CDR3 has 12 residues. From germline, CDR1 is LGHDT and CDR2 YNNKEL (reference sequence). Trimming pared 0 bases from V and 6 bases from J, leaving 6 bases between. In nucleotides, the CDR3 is TGTGCCAGCAGCCAAGACCCCCTCGAGCAGTACTTC. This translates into CASSQDPLEQYF.

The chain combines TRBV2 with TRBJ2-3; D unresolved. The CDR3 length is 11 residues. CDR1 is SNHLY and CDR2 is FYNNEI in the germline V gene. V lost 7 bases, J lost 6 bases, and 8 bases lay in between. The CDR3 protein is CASNLGDTQYF. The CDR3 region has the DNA TGTGCCAGCAACTTGGGGGATACGCAGTATTTT.

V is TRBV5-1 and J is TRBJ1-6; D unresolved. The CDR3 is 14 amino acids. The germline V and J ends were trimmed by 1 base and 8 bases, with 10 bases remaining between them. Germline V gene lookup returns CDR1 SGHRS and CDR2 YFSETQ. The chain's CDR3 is CASSLRVGDSPLHF. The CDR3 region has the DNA TGCGCCAGCAGCTTGAGGGTTGGTGATTCACCCCTCCACTTT.

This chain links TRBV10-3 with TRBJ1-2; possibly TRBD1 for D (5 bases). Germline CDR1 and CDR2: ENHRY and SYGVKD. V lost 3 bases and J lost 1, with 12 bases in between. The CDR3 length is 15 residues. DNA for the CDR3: TGTGCCATCAGTGATCCGGGACGGGATAACTATGGCTACACCTTC. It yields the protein CAISDPGRDNYGYTF.

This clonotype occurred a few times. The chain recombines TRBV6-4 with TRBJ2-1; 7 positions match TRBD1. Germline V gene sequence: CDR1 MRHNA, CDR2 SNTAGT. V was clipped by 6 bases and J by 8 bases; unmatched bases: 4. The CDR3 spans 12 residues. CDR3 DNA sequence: TGTGCCAGCAGCAACAGGGGAGATGAGCAGTTCTTC. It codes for CASSNRGDEQFF.

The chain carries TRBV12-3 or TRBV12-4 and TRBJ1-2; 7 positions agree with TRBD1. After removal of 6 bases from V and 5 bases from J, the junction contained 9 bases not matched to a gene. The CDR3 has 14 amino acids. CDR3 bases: TGTGCCAGCAGCCGCTACAGGGGCATGTATGGCTACACCTTC. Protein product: CASSRYRGMYGYTF.